What follows describes a single TCR beta chain. The antigen it recognizes is unknown. Per-base quality was not reported, and no clone a single base away is much larger than it. The record originates from a study of T cell responses to AZD1222 COVID-19 vaccine (dated by TCRdb to the early 2020s). About the investigation overall: Because spike-specific TCR depth and breadth did not differ between the two schedules, AZD1222 recipients who got a second dose at roughly 4 weeks were pooled with those who got a second dose at roughly 12 weeks. TCR sequencing was performed for approximately 240 trial participants, of whom about 200 were given two doses of AZD1222 and some 25 were given two doses of MenACWY control vaccine. Trial participants were enrolled into age subgroups of 18-55, 56-69 and 70-plus years, which contained about 150, 27 and 61 TCR-sequenced participants, respectively. Study-wide findings and limitations: Because no samples from the day 14 peak response were available, repertoires could be characterized only after the peak T cell response. After two AZD1222 doses, spike-specific TCR breadth and depth were significantly higher than at day 0 and than in MenACWY recipients. The 56-69-year group was small, and its depth increase did not reach significance, likely because of low power. Conclusions about previously exposed vaccinees are limited because only six or seven AZD1222 recipients were SARS-CoV-2 seropositive at baseline. Nearly half of unique spike-specific TCRs reportedly recognized epitopes outside regions mutated in the B.1.351 and B.1.1.7 variants. The vaccine-associated CD4 TCRs covered the entire spike protein, and the dominant responses fell in regions 160-218 and 743-854. Participants were mostly white British, with more females than males. The authors suggested clonal diversity may have been underestimated.

Cut back by 6 bases and 1 base, the V and J ends lie 18 bases apart. CDR1 and CDR2, per the germline V gene, are SGHVS and FQNEAQ. Reading from cysteine to phenylalanine, the CDR3 counts 16 amino acids. The retained sequence is limited to the CDR3, 48 bases, with the frame set at the first base. The time point label on this specimen signifies: baseline before first vaccination. Samples from vaccinated people were obtained from the UK trials COV001 and COV002, which included a single-blind randomized controlled phase 2/3 trial of AZD1222 (ChAdOx1 nCoV-19) in healthy adults. Trial participant PBMC samples were collected at day 0 and day 28 after the second dose for TCRbeta chain sequencing. The CDR3 regions of human TCRbeta chains were analyzed by immunosequencing. From the authors' description of their analysis: Repertoire TCRs were checked for matches against a reference library of SARS-CoV-2-specific TCRs that had been generated using the MIRA antigen-specificity platform. Breadth was defined as the fraction of unique TCRs that were SARS-CoV-2-associated, and depth was defined as the fraction of total T cells that were SARS-CoV-2-associated. Using the MIRA data, each spike-specific TCR was mapped to the spike region that the TCR reacts to and placed in a CD4 or CD8 class. Log10-transformed breadth and depth values were compared by one-way ANOVA with Sidak's multiple comparisons tests. Sourced from immuneACCESS, this table was stored by TCRdb with only in-frame sequences that have V and J called. A share of the clones is absent; for the studies checked, an unresolved V gene accounts for under half, and the remainder has no known explanation. The V and J calls and clone size come from that table; D and trimming were worked out from the DNA. Across this sample there are about 120,000 clones, with 91% seen only once. Over 5% of the sample belongs to the ten largest clones.

The TCR comes from an adult in good health. The starting material was peripheral blood, obtained on day 0 of AZD1222 vaccination. The receptor chain draws on TRBV7-8 and TRBJ1-1; the D gene is possibly TRBD1, with 5 bases matching. The CDR3 region has the sequence CASRPTWGVQNTEAFF. DNA sequence: TGTGCCAGCAGGCCCACTTGGGGGGTTCAGAACACTGAAGCTTTCTTT.